What follows is one T cell receptor (beta chain) and its context. Antigen unknown. These data originate in a study of T cell responses to AZD1222 COVID-19 vaccine. Points from the study as a whole: Donor demographics were predominantly white British with a female majority; clonal diversity may be underestimated. Reportedly, nearly half of unique spike TCRs recognized epitopes outside B.1.351/B.1.1.7 mutations. Spike was spanned by vaccine-associated CD4 TCRs, with dominance at 160-218 and 743-854.

The assay was immunoSEQ multiplex PCR, and TCRdb's table has in-frame clones only and misses some. The table includes fewer than 110,000 clones, more than 70% detected once. Looked up from germline, CDR1 is SGHRS and CDR2 is YFSETQ. The CDR3 totals 13 residues. V lost 1 base, J lost 2 bases, and 6 bases lay in between. This specimen consisted of peripheral blood, obtained on day 0 of AZD1222 vaccination. The TCR comes from an adult in good health. This sequence joins TRBV5-1 and TRBJ1-1; D not resolved. CDR3 sequence (DNA): TGCGCCAGCAGCTTGTTCCCTAACACTGAAGCTTTCTTT. It specifies CASSLFPNTEAFF.